The clone carrying this T cell receptor beta chain was found many times. What it recognizes is unknown. Time point described: persistent/refractory GD, antithyroid drugs over 5 years with positive TRAb. Extracted RNA from PBMCs served as the source of the TCR library. A peripheral blood sample, around 8.5 milliliters in volume, was drawn into EDTA tubes. The data were obtained in a study of regulatory T cells in long-lasting Graves disease. The overall study: The definition of persistent Graves' disease was over 5 years of antithyroid drugs with positive TSH receptor antibodies. The study, taken as a whole, reports: Newly diagnosed disease favored TRBV20-1 and TRBJ2-1 over persistent disease. Between persistent patients, 2,500 to 3,500 public clonotypes were shared, exceeding the roughly 940 shared between new patients.

The CDR3 has 15 residues. V lost 2 bases and J lost 5, with 16 bases in between. The authors built TCR beta libraries using iRepertoire HTBI primers and Arm-PCR of CDR3 regions. TCRdb ran MiXCR on the multiplex PCR reads and lists one entry per CDR3 protein. Among over 300,000 distinct CDR3 sequences listed, about 20% were seen once. The chain joins TRBV12-3 or TRBV12-4 to TRBJ2-7; D not certain. This sequence was found in a female donor with Graves disease. Sequencing was performed on peripheral blood mononuclear cells (PBMCs), taken when the disease was refractory, from a patient treated with antithyroid drugs. CDR3 bases: TGTGCCAGCAGTTTATCGCGGTGGGCAACTCACGAGCAGTACTTC. As protein: CASSLSRWATHEQYF.